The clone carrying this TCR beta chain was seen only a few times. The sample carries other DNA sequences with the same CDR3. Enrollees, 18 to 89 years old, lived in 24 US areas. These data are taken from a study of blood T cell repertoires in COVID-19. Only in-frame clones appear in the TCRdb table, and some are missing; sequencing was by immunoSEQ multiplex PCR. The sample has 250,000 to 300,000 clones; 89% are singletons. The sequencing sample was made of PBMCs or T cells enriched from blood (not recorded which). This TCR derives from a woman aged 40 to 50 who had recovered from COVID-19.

CDR3 protein: CASRSGGSNEKLFF. CDR3 bases: TGCGCCAGCCGATCCGGGGGGTCTAATGAAAAACTGTTTTTT. The rearrangement links TRBV5-1 to TRBJ1-4, with a possible D match to TRBD1 (5 bases). The length of the CDR3 is 14 residues. Germline CDR1 reads SGHRS; CDR2 reads YFSETQ. V lost 7 bases to trimming and J lost 3 bases, with 13 bases between them.